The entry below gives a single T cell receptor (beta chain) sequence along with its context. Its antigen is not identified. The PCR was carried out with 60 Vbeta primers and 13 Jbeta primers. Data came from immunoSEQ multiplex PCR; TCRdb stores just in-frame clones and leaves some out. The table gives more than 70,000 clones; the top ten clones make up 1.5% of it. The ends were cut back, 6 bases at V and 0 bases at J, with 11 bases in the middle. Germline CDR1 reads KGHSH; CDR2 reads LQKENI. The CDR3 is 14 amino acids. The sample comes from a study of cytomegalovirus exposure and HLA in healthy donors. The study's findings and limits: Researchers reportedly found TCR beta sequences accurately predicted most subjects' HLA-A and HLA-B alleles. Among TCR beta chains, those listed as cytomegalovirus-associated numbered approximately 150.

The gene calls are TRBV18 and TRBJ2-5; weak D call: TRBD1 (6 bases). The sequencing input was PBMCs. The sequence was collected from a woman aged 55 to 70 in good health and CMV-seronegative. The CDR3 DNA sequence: TGTGCCAGCTCCCGAGGACAGTACCAAGAGACCCAGTACTTC. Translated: CASSRGQYQETQYF.